Each of the 15 T cell receptor beta chains below was sequenced from the same sample in a study of cytomegalovirus exposure and HLA in healthy donors. PCR involved 60 Vbeta and 13 Jbeta primers. The protocol was immunoSEQ multiplex PCR, while the TCRdb copy is restricted to in-frame clones and leaves out a portion. The table lists tens of thousands of clones, less than 80% of them singletons, with approximately 7.8% in the top ten. Input material: PBMCs. These receptors originate from a man between 60 and 75 years old in good health and CMV-seropositive.

The chain is built from TRBV7-2 and TRBJ2-1, with 9 bases lining up with TRBD1. CDR3 size: 20 residues. J was trimmed by 0 bases and V by 0 bases; bases with no gene match: 12. The germline V gene encodes CDR1 SGHTA and CDR2 FQGNSA. CDR3: CASSLAGTGWGLSSYNEQFF. The CDR3 DNA follows: TGTGCCAGCAGCTTAGCGGGGACAGGGTGGGGGCTGAGCTCCTACAATGAGCAGTTCTTC.

V is TRBV11-3 and J is TRBJ2-1; 8 positions match TRBD1. The CDR3 runs 19 residues. Germline CDR1 and CDR2: SGHNT and YENEEA. V was pared by 5 bases and J by 5 bases, with 20 bases of the junction left unmatched. The CDR3 reads CASSPRKPRTGLFHNEQFF. CDR3 coding DNA: TGTGCCAGCAGCCCACGAAAACCGCGGACAGGGCTTTTCCACAATGAGCAGTTCTTC.

The gene calls are TRBV4-1 and TRBJ2-1, with 10 bases aligning to TRBD2. The ends lost 4 bases at V and 3 bases at J; junction bases unmatched: 0. This CDR3 region has 14 residues. CDR1 is MGHRA, CDR2 YSYEKL, per germline. CDR3 bases: TGCGCCAGCAGCCGGACTAGCGGCTACAATGAGCAGTTCTTC. This gives the protein CASSRTSGYNEQFF.

This clone was counted once. The genes are TRBV27 and TRBJ1-5, with D perhaps TRBD1 (6 bases). Trimming shortened V by 4 bases and J by 3 bases, and 16 bases separated the two germline ends. The CDR3 sequence is 16 residues long. In germline, CDR1 is MNHEY, CDR2 SMNVEV (reference sequence). CDR3 sequence: CASSSMQGLLNQPQHF. The CDR3 coding sequence is TGTGCCAGCAGTTCTATGCAGGGGCTCCTCAATCAGCCCCAGCATTTT.

The chain is built from TRBV6-5 and TRBJ1-1, with unresolved D. V dropped 10 bases and J dropped 0 bases, with 9 bases sitting between them. Germline CDR1 is MNHEY and CDR2 is SVGAGI. CDR3 length: 12 amino acids. Here the CDR3 reads CATSTMNTEAFF. The CDR3, as DNA: TGTGCCACCTCGACTATGAACACTGAAGCTTTCTTT.

In DNA, the CDR3 is TGTGCCAGCAGCTTGGGTGGGGGCCAACCAGATACGCAGTATTTT. This translates into CASSLGGGQPDTQYF. The chain is built from TRBV5-6 and TRBJ2-3; the D gene is possibly TRBD1 (6 bases). The germline V gene has CDR1 SGHDT and CDR2 YYEEEE. V was clipped by 0 bases and J by 4 bases, with 12 bases between them. The length of the CDR3 is 15 residues.

This clone has a handful of counts. The chain carries TRBV4-2 and TRBJ1-1; D unresolved. V lost 1 base and J 3 bases, leaving 12 bases between the germline ends. CDR1 LGHNA and CDR2 YNFKEQ come from the germline V gene. CDR3 length: 15 amino acids. The CDR3 sequence: CASSQVDPGYTEAFF. CDR3 sequence (DNA): TGTGCCAGCAGCCAAGTCGACCCGGGGTACACTGAAGCTTTCTTT.

V usage is TRBV10-3 and J usage is TRBJ1-1; D is possibly TRBD1 (5 bases). The CDR3 spans 14 residues. The V gene lost 1 base and the J gene lost 4 bases, with 10 bases spanning the gap. Germline V gene sequence: CDR1 ENHRY, CDR2 SYGVKD. CDR3 in amino acids: CAISEWGGSTEAFF. The CDR3 coding sequence is TGTGCCATCAGTGAGTGGGGCGGGAGCACTGAAGCTTTCTTT.

This sequence joins TRBV29-1 and TRBJ2-7, with D perhaps matching TRBD1 (6 bases). V dropped 1 base and J dropped 5 bases, with 15 bases sitting between them. In germline, CDR1 is SQVTM, CDR2 ANQGSEA. The CDR3 totals 14 residues. The CDR3 spells CSVEVWQGKNEQYF. The CDR3 bases are TGCAGCGTTGAAGTCTGGCAGGGGAAAAACGAGCAGTACTTC.

The chain has TRBV5-6 and TRBJ2-7; tentatively, D is TRBD2 (6 bases). With 2 bases removed from V and 2 bases from J, the gap between germline ends came to 20 bases. The germline V gene has CDR1 SGHDT and CDR2 YYEEEE. The CDR3 spans 17 residues. CDR3 sequence: CASSLSPGEDGTYEQYF. In DNA, the CDR3 is TGTGCCAGCAGCTTATCTCCGGGGGAGGACGGCACCTACGAGCAGTACTTC.

This rearrangement joins TRBV4-1 to TRBJ1-1; D uncertain. The CDR3 runs to 15 residues. With 2 bases removed from V and 3 bases from J, the gap between germline ends came to 13 bases. In germline, CDR1 is MGHRA, CDR2 YSYEKL. The CDR3 DNA reads as TGCGCCAGCAGCCAAAGGGAGGAGGGTTACACTGAAGCTTTCTTT. This gives the protein CASSQREEGYTEAFF.

This chain uses TRBV10-2 with TRBJ2-7; D is uncertain. CDR1 is WSHSY and CDR2 is SAAADI in the germline V gene. The CDR3 runs to 12 residues. The ends were cut back, 6 bases at V and 5 bases at J, with 11 bases in the middle. The CDR3 DNA sequence: TGCGCCAGCAGATCCTTTGGAGACGAGCAGTACTTC. This encodes CASRSFGDEQYF.

The rearrangement joins TRBV27 to TRBJ2-7; 12 nucleotides match TRBD2. Germline V gene data show CDR1 as MNHEY and CDR2 as SMNVEV (reference sequence). Trimming took 6 bases from V and 0 from J; bases not matched to a gene: 3. The CDR3 is 15 residues long. CDR3 in DNA: TGTGCCAGCAGCCGGACTAGCGGGGCCTCCTACGAGCAGTACTTC. As protein: CASSRTSGASYEQYF.

Only a few counts were recorded for this clone. DNA for the CDR3: TGTGCCAGCAGCTTAGGACTAGCGGGCAGCTCCTACAATGAGCAGTTCTTC. It codes for CASSLGLAGSSYNEQFF. The J gene is TRBJ2-1, the V gene TRBV7-8; TRBD2 matches 10 bases. The V and J ends lost 1 base and 0 bases, in that order; junction bases with no gene match: 3. The CDR3 totals 17 residues. Per the germline V gene, CDR1 is SGHVS and CDR2 is FQNEAQ.

This clone was counted a few times. J is TRBJ2-1 and V is TRBV6-5, with 7 bases fitting TRBD2. V lost 5 bases, J lost 2 bases, and 6 bases stayed unmatched. The CDR3 totals 15 residues. In germline, CDR1 is MNHEY, CDR2 SVGAGI. The CDR3 region is CASSPSGRPYNEQFF. The CDR3 bases are TGTGCCAGCAGTCCTAGCGGAAGACCCTACAATGAGCAGTTCTTC.